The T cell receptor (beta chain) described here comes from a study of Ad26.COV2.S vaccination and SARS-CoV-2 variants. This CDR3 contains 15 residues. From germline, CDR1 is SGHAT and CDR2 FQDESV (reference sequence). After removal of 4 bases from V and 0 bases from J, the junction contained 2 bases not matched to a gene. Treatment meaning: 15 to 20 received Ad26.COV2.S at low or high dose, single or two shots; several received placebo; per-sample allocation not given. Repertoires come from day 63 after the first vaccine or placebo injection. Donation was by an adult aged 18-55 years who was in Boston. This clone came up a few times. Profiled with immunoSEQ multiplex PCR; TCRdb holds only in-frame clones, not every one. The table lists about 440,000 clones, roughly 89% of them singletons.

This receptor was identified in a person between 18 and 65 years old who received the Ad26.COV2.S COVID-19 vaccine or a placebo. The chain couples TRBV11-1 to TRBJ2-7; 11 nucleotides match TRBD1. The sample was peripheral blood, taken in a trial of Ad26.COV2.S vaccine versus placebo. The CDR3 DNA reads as TGTGCCAGCAGCTCCGGACAGGGGGCCTCCTACGAGCAGTACTTC. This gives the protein CASSSGQGASYEQYF. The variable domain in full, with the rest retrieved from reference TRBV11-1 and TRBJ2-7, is EAEVAQSPRYKITEKSQAVAFWCDPISGHATLYWYRQILGQGPELLVQFQDESVVDDSQLPKDRFSAERLKGVDSTLKIQPAELGDSAMYLCASSSGQGASYEQYFGPGTRLTVT.